This T cell receptor beta chain was captured by sequencing in a study of T cell repertoires in cytomegalovirus infection (dated by TCRdb to about 2019). Context from the whole study: The HLA type of each donor mattered for the analysis, because public TCR beta signatures pointed to carriage of CMV infection along with the matching HLA type. What the work shows at the level of the full study, not this receptor alone: In the ex vivo response, HLA-C-restricted CMV-specific TCR beta clonotypes were dominant, and in two of eight donors the single most frequent clonotype came from this HLA-C-restricted group. Cumulative frequency of public TCR beta family members discriminated carriers of CMV infection plus the relevant HLA type in this cohort and an independent roughly 320-donor cohort.

Trimming costs V 7 bases and J 5 bases, and their ends lie 15 bases apart. CDR1 and CDR2 were assigned from the germline V gene as MDHEN and SYDVKM. Taken from cysteine to valine, the CDR3 has 13 residues. Left in the record is the CDR3 DNA by itself, 39 bases read in frame from the first base. The sample was run on an Illumina HiSeq 1500. The public reads were run again by TCRdb, first through fastp at Q25 and then through MiXCR, and only productive beta chains were kept. A single entry per CDR3 protein holds the most common genes and DNA from its merged rows. This sample comprises under 350,000 distinct CDR3 sequences, around 10% of them detected only once. 2.5% of the sample belongs to the ten largest clones. Note on this clonotype: The clone's antigen remains unknown. Per-base quality was not reported, and no clone a single base away is much larger than it.

This sequence was found in a human donor in good health (CMV status not recorded). Some clones in this sample may be carry-over from other donors' samples. The sequenced material came from PBMCs. The chain is made from TRBV28 and TRBJ2-7, with TRBD2 as a weak D call on 7 bases. The CDR3 corresponds to CASKRGGRDEQYV. The DNA sequence is as follows: TGTGCCAGCAAGAGGGGGGGTAGGGACGAGCAGTACGTC.